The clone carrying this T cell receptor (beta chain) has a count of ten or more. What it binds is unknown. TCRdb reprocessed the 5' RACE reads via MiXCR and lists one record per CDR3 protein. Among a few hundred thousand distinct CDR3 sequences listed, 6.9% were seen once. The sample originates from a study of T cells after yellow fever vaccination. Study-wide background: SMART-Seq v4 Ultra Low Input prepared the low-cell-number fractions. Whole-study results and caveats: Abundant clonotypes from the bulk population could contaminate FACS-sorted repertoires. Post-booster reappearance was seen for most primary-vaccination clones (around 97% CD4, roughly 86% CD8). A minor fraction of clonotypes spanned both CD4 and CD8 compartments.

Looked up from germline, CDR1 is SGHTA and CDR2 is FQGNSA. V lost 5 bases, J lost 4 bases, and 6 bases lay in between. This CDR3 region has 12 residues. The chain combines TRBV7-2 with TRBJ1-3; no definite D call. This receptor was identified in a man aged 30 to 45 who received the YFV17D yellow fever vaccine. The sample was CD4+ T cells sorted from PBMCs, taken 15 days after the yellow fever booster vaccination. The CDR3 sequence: CASSPWGNTIYF. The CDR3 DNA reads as TGTGCCAGCAGCCCCTGGGGAAACACCATATATTTT.